These 8 T cell receptor beta chains originate from one sample sequenced in a study of Tregs in tolerant kidney transplant recipients. Profiled with immunoSEQ multiplex PCR; TCRdb holds only in-frame clones, not every one. This sample has approximately 43,000 clones, with about 90% found just once. Sequenced sample: Tregs from blood. The receptors derive from a human donor in good health.

The CDR3 loop reads CASSIQGQGAAGELFF. For the CDR3, the DNA is TGTGCCAGTAGTATTCAAGGACAGGGGGCGGCCGGGGAGCTGTTTTTT. The genes are TRBV19 and TRBJ2-2; 11 nucleotides line up with TRBD1. Per germline, CDR1 LNHDA and CDR2 SQIVND (reference sequence). The CDR3 is 16 residues long. The ends lost 3 bases at V and 6 bases at J; junction bases unmatched: 6. Full variable domain (missing parts from reference TRBV19 and TRBJ2-2): DGGITQSPKYLFRKEGQNVTLSCEQNLNHDAMYWYRQDPGQGLRLIYYSQIVNDFQKGDIAEGYSVSREKKESFPLTVTSAQKNPTAFYLCASSIQGQGAAGELFFGEGSRLTVL.

The genes are TRBV11-2 and TRBJ2-1; 9 positions match TRBD1. CDR1 and CDR2 from the germline V gene are SGHAT and FQNNGV. After removal of 2 bases from V and 6 bases from J, the junction contained 17 bases not matched to a gene. The CDR3 has 19 amino acids. CDR3 loop: CASSLRGLLQGAFFNEQFF. DNA for the CDR3: TGTGCCAGCAGCTTACGGGGTTTGTTACAGGGGGCTTTTTTCAATGAGCAGTTCTTC.

This chain uses TRBV5-1 with TRBJ2-5; either TRBD1 or TRBD2 may fit D (5 bases each). Trimming removed 4 bases from V and 4 bases from J, with 17 bases in between. The CDR3 totals 15 residues. The germline V gene has CDR1 SGHRS and CDR2 YFSETQ. CDR3 in amino acids: CASSPGPAGGETQYF. CDR3 DNA sequence: TGCGCCAGCAGCCCGGGGCCTGCTGGGGGAGAGACCCAGTACTTC.

The count of this clone is one. The chain combines TRBV10-1 with TRBJ2-2; 9 bases agree with TRBD1. This CDR3 has 14 residues. V lost 6 bases and J lost 5; bases outside the gene matches: 4. Germline V gene data show CDR1 as WNHNN and CDR2 as SYGVQD (reference sequence). This CDR3 is CASRQTGGTGELFF. CDR3 nucleotides: TGCGCCAGCAGGCAGACAGGGGGAACCGGGGAGCTGTTTTTT.

The genes are TRBV6-1 and TRBJ2-4; no clear D. The CDR3 contains 13 residues. Trimming stripped 6 bases from V and 6 bases from J, with 12 bases between. Germline CDR1 MNHNS, CDR2 SASEGT. The CDR3 loop reads CASRTTAPNIQYF. CDR3 nucleotide sequence: TGTGCCAGCAGGACAACAGCCCCAAACATTCAGTACTTC.

The V and J genes are TRBV9 and TRBJ2-2; the D is unclear. This CDR3 region has 13 residues. Deletions cut 0 bases from V and 4 bases from J, with 4 bases between. Germline V CDR1 and CDR2: SGDLS, YYNGEE. The CDR3 DNA sequence: TGTGCCAGCAGCGTAGGTAGCACCGGGGAGCTGTTTTTT. Its translation: CASSVGSTGELFF.

The chain couples TRBV2 to TRBJ1-6; the D is unclear. Trimming took 6 bases from V and 10 from J, leaving 10 bases between them. CDR3 length: 12 amino acids. CDR1 SNHLY and CDR2 FYNNEI come from the germline V gene. The CDR3 sequence: CASRWMRSPLHF. CDR3 nucleotides: TGTGCCAGCAGATGGATGAGGTCACCCCTCCACTTT. Complete variable domain (other parts from reference TRBV2 and TRBJ1-6): EPEVTQTPSHQVTQMGQEVILRCVPISNHLYFYWYRQILGQKVEFLVSFYNNEISEKSEIFDDQFSVERPDGSNFTLKIRSTKLEDSAMYFCASRWMRSPLHFGNGTRLTVT.

This chain uses TRBV2 with TRBJ2-1; the match to TRBD2 covers 10 bases. The CDR3 covers 15 residues. Trimming took 8 bases from V and 3 from J; bases not matched to a gene: 7. Germline values: CDR1 SNHLY, CDR2 FYNNEI. The CDR3 DNA reads TGTGCCAGCCGACGACTAGCGGGCATCTACAATGAGCAGTTCTTC. The encoded protein is CASRRLAGIYNEQFF. The complete variable domain, with remaining parts taken from reference TRBV2 and TRBJ2-1, reads EPEVTQTPSHQVTQMGQEVILRCVPISNHLYFYWYRQILGQKVEFLVSFYNNEISEKSEIFDDQFSVERPDGSNFTLKIRSTKLEDSAMYFCASRRLAGIYNEQFFGPGTRLTVL.